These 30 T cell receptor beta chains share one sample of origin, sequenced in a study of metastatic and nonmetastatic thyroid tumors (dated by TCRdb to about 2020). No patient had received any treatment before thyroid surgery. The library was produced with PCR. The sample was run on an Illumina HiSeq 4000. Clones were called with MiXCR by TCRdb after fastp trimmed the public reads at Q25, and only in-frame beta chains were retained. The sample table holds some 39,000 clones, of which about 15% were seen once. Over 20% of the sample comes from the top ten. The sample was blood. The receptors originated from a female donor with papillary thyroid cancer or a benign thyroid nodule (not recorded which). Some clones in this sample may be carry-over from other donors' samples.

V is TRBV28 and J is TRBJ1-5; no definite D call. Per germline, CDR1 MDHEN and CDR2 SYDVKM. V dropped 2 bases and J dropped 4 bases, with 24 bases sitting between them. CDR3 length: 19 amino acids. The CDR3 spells CASSLIGYSHWEKNQPQHF. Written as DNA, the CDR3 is TGTGCCAGCAGTTTAATCGGGTATTCCCATTGGGAGAAAAATCAGCCCCAGCATTTT. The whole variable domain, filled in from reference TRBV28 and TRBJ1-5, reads DVKVTQSSRYLVKRTGEKVFLECVQDMDHENMFWYRQDPGLGLRLIYFSYDVKMKEKGDIPEGYSVSREKKERFSLILESASTNQTSMYLCASSLIGYSHWEKNQPQHFGDGTRLSIL.

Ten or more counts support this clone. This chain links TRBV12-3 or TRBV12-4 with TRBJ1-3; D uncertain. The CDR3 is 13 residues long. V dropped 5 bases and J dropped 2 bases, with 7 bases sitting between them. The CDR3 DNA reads TGTGCCAGCAGTGTCCTAGCTGGAAACACCATATATTTT. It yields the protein CASSVLAGNTIYF.

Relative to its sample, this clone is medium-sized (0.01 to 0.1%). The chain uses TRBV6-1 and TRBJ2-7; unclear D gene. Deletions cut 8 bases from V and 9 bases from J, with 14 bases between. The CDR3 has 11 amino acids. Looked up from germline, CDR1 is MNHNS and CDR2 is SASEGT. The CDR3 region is CASRNLGRQYF. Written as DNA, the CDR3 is TGTGCCAGCCGTAATCTCGGGCGGCAGTACTTC.

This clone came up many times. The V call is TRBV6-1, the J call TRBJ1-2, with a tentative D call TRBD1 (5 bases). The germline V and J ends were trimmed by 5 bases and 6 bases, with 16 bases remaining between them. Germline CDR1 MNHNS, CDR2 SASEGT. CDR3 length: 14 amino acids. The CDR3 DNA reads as TGTGCCAGCAGTTCGACAGTCCTGCGGAATGGCTACACCTTC. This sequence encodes CASSSTVLRNGYTF.

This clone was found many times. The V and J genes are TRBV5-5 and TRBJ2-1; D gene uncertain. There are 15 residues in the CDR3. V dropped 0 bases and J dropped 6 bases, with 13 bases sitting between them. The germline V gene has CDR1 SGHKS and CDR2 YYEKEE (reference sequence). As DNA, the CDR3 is TGTGCCAGCAGCTTGGGCCTAACGGCTAGCAATGAGCAGTTCTTC. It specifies CASSLGLTASNEQFF.

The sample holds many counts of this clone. The CDR3 region is CAWGRNRDNEQFF. CDR3 in DNA: TGTGCCTGGGGTAGGAACCGTGACAATGAGCAGTTCTTC. The chain employs TRBV30 and TRBJ2-1; unclear D gene. Germline CDR1 is GTSNPN and CDR2 is SVGIG (reference sequence). CDR3 size: 13 residues. Trimming removed 5 bases from V and 5 bases from J, with 13 bases in between.

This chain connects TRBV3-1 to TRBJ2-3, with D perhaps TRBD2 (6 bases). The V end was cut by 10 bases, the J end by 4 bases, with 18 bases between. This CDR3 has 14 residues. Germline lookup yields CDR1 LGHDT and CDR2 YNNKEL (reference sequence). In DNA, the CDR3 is TGTGCCAACAGACAAGGAGGGCAGGCAGATACGCAGTATTTT. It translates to CANRQGGQADTQYF.

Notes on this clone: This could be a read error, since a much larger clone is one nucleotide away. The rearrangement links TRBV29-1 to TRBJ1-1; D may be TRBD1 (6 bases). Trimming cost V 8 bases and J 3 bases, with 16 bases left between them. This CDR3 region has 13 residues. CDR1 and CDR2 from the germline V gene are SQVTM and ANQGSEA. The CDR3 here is CSSQGIGYTEAFF. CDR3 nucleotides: TGCAGCTCTCAGGGGATAGGATACACTGAAGCTTTCTTT.

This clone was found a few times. In nucleotides, the CDR3 is TGTGCCAGCTCCCCCATCCTTACAGGGCCCAACACTGAAGCTTTCTTT. Translating gives CASSPILTGPNTEAFF. The J gene is TRBJ1-1, the V gene TRBV18, with D tentatively TRBD1 (6 bases). Per germline, CDR1 KGHSH and CDR2 LQKENI. The CDR3 is 16 amino acids. V lost 6 bases to trimming and J lost 2 bases, with 19 bases between them. The whole variable domain, filled in from reference TRBV18 and TRBJ1-1, reads NAGVMQNPRHLVRRRGQEARLRCSPMKGHSHVYWYRQLPEEGLKFMVYLQKENIIDESGMPKERFSAEFPKEGPSILRIQQVVRGDSAAYFCASSPILTGPNTEAFFGQGTRLTVV.

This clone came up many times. The CDR3 region is CASSLISGGSIGSNTQYF. The CDR3 DNA reads TGTGCCAGCAGCTTAATCTCAGGCGGGAGCATTGGGTCAAATACGCAGTATTTT. The chain is built from TRBV11-3 and TRBJ2-3; 7 nucleotides match TRBD2. The germline V gene has CDR1 SGHNT and CDR2 YENEEA. After removal of 2 bases from V and 7 bases from J, the junction contained 18 bases not matched to a gene. This CDR3 contains 18 residues.

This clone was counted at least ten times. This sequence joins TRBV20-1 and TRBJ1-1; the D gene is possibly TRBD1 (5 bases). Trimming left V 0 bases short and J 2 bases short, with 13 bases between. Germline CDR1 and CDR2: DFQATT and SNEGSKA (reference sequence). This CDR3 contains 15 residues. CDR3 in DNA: TGCAGTGCTAGAGAGGCCGGGGCCCTAAACACTGAAGCTTTCTTT. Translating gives CSAREAGALNTEAFF.

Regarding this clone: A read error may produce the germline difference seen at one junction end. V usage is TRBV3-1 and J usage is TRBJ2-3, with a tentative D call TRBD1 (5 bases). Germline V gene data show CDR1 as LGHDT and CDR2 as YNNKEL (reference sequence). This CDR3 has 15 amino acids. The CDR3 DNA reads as TGTGCCAGCAGCCCGACTGGGCAGGGCACAGATACGCAGTGTTTT. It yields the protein CASSPTGQGTDTQCF.

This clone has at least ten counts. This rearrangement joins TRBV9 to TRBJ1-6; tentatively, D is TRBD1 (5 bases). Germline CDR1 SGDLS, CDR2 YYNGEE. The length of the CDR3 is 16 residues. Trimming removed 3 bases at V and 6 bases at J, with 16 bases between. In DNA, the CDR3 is TGTGCCAGCAGCGCCACGCCGGGACGGCGTAATTCACCCCTCCACTTT. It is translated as CASSATPGRRNSPLHF.

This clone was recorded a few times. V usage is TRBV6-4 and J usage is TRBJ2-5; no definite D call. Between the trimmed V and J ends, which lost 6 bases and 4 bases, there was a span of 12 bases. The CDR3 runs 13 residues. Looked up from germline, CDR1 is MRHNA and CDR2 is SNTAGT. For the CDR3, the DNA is TGTGCCAGCAGCCGCACGAGCGTAGAGACCCAGTACTTC. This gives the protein CASSRTSVETQYF.

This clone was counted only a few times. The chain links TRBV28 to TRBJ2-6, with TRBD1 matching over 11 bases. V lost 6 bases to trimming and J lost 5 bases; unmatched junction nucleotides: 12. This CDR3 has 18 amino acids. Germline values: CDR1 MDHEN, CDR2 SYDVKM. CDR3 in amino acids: CASSPPGTGGYWANVLTF. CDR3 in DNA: TGTGCCAGCAGCCCCCCGGGGACAGGGGGATATTGGGCCAACGTCCTGACTTTC. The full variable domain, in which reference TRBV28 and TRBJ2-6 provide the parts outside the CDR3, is DVKVTQSSRYLVKRTGEKVFLECVQDMDHENMFWYRQDPGLGLRLIYFSYDVKMKEKGDIPEGYSVSREKKERFSLILESASTNQTSMYLCASSPPGTGGYWANVLTFGAGSRLTVL.

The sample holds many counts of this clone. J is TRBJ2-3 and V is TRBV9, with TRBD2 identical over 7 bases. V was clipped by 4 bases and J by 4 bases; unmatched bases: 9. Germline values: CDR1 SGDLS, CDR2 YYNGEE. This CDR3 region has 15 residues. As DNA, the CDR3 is TGTGCCAGCAGCCCCCCGCGGGGGAGAGCAGATACGCAGTATTTT. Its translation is CASSPPRGRADTQYF.

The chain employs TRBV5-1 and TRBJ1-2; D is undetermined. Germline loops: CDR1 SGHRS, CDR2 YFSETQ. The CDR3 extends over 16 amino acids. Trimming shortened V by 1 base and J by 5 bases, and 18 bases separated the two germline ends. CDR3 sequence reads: CASSLMFLGQMYGYTF. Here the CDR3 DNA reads TGCGCCAGCAGCTTGATGTTTTTGGGCCAGATGTATGGCTACACCTTC. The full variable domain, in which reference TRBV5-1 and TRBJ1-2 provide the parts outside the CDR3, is KAGVTQTPRYLIKTRGQQVTLSCSPISGHRSVSWYQQTPGQGLQFLFEYFSETQRNKGNFPGRFSGRQFSNSRSEMNVSTLELGDSALYLCASSLMFLGQMYGYTFGSGTRLTVV.

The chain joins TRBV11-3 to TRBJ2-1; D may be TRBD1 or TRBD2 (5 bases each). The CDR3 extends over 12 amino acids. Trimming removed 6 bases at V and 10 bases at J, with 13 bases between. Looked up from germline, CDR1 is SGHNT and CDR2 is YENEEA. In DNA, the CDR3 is TGTGCCAGCAGGGGGGTGGGCCAAGAGCAGTTCTTC. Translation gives CASRGVGQEQFF.

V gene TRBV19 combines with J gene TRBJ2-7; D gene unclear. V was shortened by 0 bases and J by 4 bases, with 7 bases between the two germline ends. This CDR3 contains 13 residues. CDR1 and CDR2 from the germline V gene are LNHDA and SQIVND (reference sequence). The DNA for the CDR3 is TGTGCCAGTAGTATAGATCGAGGATACGAGCAGTACTTC. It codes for CASSIDRGYEQYF.

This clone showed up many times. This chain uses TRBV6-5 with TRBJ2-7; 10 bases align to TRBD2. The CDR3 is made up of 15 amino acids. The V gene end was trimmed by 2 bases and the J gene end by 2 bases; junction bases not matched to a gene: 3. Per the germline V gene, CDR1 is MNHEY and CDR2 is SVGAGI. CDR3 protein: CASSYGTSATYEQYF. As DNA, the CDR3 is TGTGCCAGCAGTTACGGGACTAGCGCTACCTACGAGCAGTACTTC.

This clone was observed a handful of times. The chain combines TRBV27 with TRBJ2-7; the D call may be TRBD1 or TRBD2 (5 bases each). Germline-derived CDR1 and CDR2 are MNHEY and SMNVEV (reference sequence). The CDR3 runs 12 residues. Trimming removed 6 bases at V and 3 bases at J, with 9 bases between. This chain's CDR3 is CASSAGSYEQYF. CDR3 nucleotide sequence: TGTGCCAGCAGCGCAGGGAGCTACGAGCAGTACTTC.

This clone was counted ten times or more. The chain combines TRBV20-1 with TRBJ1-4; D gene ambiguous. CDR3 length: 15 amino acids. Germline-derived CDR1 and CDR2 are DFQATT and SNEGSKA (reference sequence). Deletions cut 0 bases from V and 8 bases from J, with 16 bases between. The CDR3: CSARDHGPSEEKLFF. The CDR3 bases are TGCAGTGCTAGAGATCATGGGCCCTCGGAGGAAAAACTGTTTTTT.

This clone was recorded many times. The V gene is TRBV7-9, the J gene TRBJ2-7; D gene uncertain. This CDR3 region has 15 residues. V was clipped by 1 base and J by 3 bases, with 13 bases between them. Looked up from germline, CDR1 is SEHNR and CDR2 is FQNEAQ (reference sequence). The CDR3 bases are TGTGCCAGCAGCTTAGTCGTCTCATCTTTCTACGAGCAGTACTTC. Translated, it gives CASSLVVSSFYEQYF.

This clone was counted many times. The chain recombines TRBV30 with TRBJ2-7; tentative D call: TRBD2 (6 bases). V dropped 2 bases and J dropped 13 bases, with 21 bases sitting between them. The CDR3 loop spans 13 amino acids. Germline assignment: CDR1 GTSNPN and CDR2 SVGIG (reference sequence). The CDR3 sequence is CAWSPQGGARVYF. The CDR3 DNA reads TGTGCCTGGAGTCCTCAAGGAGGGGCTAGGGTTTACTTC.

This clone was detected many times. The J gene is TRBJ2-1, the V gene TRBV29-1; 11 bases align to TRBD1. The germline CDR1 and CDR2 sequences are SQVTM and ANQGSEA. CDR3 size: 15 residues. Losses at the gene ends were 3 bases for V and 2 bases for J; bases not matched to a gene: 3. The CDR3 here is CSVDRTGGAYNEQFF. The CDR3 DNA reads TGCAGCGTTGACCGGACAGGGGGCGCCTACAATGAGCAGTTCTTC.

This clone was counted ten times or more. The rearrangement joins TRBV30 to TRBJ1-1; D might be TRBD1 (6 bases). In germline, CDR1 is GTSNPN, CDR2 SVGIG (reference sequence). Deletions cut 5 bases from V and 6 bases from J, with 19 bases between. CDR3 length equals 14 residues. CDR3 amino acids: CAWRTQGWVAEAFF. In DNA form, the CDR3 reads TGTGCCTGGCGCACCCAGGGGTGGGTGGCTGAAGCTTTCTTT.

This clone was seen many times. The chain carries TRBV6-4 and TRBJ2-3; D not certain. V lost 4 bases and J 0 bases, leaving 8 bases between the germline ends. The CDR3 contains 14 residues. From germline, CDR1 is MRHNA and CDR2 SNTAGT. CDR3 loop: CASSVDTSTDTQYF. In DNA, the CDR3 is TGTGCCAGCAGTGTAGATACTAGCACAGATACGCAGTATTTT.

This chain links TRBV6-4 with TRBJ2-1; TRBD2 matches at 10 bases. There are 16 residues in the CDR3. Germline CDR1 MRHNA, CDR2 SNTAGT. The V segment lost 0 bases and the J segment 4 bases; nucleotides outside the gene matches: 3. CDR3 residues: CASSDSSGGDYNEQFF. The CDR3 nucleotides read TGTGCCAGCAGTGACTCGAGCGGGGGGGATTACAATGAGCAGTTCTTC.

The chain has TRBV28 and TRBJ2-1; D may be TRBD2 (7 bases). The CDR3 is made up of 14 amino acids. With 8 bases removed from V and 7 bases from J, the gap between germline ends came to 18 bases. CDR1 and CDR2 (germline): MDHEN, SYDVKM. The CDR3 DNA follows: TGTGCCAGCTTGGCTGCGGGGGCAGGTAATGAGCAGTTCTTC. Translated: CASLAAGAGNEQFF.

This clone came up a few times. The CDR3 DNA is TGTGCCAGCAGTGAAGGTCGCGGGTGGGGATATGGCTACACCTTC. Its protein is CASSEGRGWGYGYTF. This chain uses TRBV6-1 with TRBJ1-2; D unclear. The germline V gene has CDR1 MNHNS and CDR2 SASEGT. This CDR3 has 15 residues. The V gene lost 1 base and the J gene lost 5 bases, with 14 bases spanning the gap.